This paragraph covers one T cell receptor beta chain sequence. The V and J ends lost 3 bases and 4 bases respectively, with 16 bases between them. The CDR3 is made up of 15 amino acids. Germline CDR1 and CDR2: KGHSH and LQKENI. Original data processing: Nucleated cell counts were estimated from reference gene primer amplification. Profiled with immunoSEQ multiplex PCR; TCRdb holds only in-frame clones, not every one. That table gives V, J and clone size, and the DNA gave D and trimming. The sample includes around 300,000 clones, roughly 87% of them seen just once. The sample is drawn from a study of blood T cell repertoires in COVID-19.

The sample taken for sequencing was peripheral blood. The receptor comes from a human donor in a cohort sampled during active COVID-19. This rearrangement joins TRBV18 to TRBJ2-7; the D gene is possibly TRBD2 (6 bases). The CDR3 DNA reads TGTGCCAGCTCACCCCGGGACTCCGCCCTATACGAGCAGTACTTC. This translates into CASSPRDSALYEQYF.